The rows below give T cell receptor beta chains drawn from one sample of a study of cytotoxic CD8 clonotypes in ibrutinib-treated CLL. Measured with immunoSEQ multiplex PCR; TCRdb has only the in-frame clones, and not every one. Of about 300,000 clones in the sample, approximately 76% were seen once. This specimen consisted of PBMCs, obtained at disease progression, from a patient treated with ibrutinib. The receptors here all came from a human donor with chronic lymphocytic leukemia. Both conserved end residues are part of each CDR3. A D gene is named only where the DNA matches it firmly. Not all rows give a size; the values are once, few, many and, for expanded clones, a class.

J gene | V gene | clone size | D gene | CDR3 protein | CDR3 DNA
TRBJ1-1 | TRBV20-1 | NA | NA | CSPWDGTEAFF | TGCAGTCCATGGGATGGCACTGAAGCTTTCTTT
TRBJ1-4 | TRBV18 | NA | TRBD1 | CASSLRQGARDEKLFF | TGTGCCAGCTCATTACGACAGGGGGCACGGGATGAAAAACTGTTTTTT
TRBJ1-3 | TRBV7-9 | NA | NA | CASRPPGHSRNTIYF | TGTGCCAGCAGGCCTCCGGGACATTCTAGGAACACCATATATTTT
TRBJ2-2 | TRBV19 | NA | TRBD2 | CASTVAGGHGELFF | TGTGCCAGTACTGTAGCGGGGGGTCACGGGGAGCTGTTTTTT
TRBJ2-2 | TRBV4-1 | NA | NA | CASSQDRVRQGHSTGELFF | TGCGCCAGCAGCCAAGATCGTGTGCGGCAGGGGCATTCTACCGGGGAGCTGTTTTTT
TRBJ1-5 | TRBV6-1 | NA | NA | CASDLDSGQPQHF | TGTGCCAGCGATTTGGACAGCGGACAGCCCCAGCATTTT
TRBJ1-1 | TRBV5-1 | NA | NA | CASRGTGLGTEAFF | TGCGCCAGCAGGGGGACCGGATTAGGAACTGAAGCTTTCTTT
TRBJ2-2 | TRBV12-5 | NA | TRBD2 | CASGLLGGANTGELFF | TGTGCTAGTGGCCTCCTGGGAGGGGCGAACACCGGGGAGCTGTTTTTT
TRBJ2-1 | TRBV7-9 | NA | NA | CASSLHTGYNEQFF | TGTGCCAGCAGCTTACATACAGGGTACAATGAGCAGTTCTTC
TRBJ1-2 | TRBV4-3 | NA | NA | CASTSRDGNPHGYTF | TGCGCCAGCACCTCAAGGGACGGCAATCCTCATGGCTACACCTTC
TRBJ1-4 | TRBV27 | NA | TRBD1 | CASSKGQGEKLFF | TGTGCCAGCAGCAAAGGACAGGGCGAAAAACTGTTTTTT
TRBJ2-7 | TRBV15 | NA | NA | CATSRDLLGREQYF | TGTGCCACCAGCAGAGACCTCTTAGGACGGGAGCAGTACTTC
TRBJ2-2 | TRBV5-4 | NA | NA | CASSSQNTGELFF | TGTGCCAGCAGCTCCCAGAACACCGGGGAGCTGTTTTTT
TRBJ2-5 | TRBV19 | NA | NA | CASSPSDQETQYF | TGTGCCAGTAGTCCTAGCGACCAAGAGACCCAGTACTTC
TRBJ1-3 | TRBV11-2 | NA | NA | CATVQGGYGNTIYF | TGTGCCACCGTTCAGGGAGGATATGGAAACACCATATATTTT
TRBJ2-1 | TRBV18 | NA | TRBD1 | CASSGQVVNEQFF | TGTGCCAGCTCAGGACAGGTGGTAAATGAGCAGTTCTTC
TRBJ2-7 | TRBV5-1 | NA | TRBD1 | CASSLAGTGLTRTYEQYF | TGCGCCAGCAGCTTGGCCGGGACAGGGTTGACGAGAACCTACGAGCAGTACTTC
TRBJ2-7 | TRBV7-9 | few | NA | CASSFMGLSHLYEQYF | TGTGCCAGCAGCTTTATGGGACTTTCCCACCTCTACGAGCAGTACTTC
TRBJ2-5 | TRBV19 | NA | NA | CASTSGAGVETQYF | TGTGCCAGTACCTCGGGGGCAGGGGTTGAGACCCAGTACTTC
TRBJ1-4 | TRBV5-4 | NA | NA | CASSFSGGSNEKLFF | TGTGCCAGCAGCTTTAGCGGGGGGTCTAATGAAAAACTGTTTTTT
TRBJ1-2 | TRBV7-3 | NA | TRBD1 | CASSLTQWTGPDGYTF | TGTGCCAGCAGCTTAACGCAGTGGACAGGGCCGGATGGCTACACCTTC
TRBJ1-1 | TRBV7-2 | NA | NA | CASSPSRGEYTEAFF | TGTGCCAGCAGCCCCAGTAGGGGCGAGTACACTGAAGCTTTCTTT
TRBJ1-2 | TRBV9 | NA | TRBD1 | CASSVDGTGGTLSGYTF | TGTGCCAGCAGCGTAGATGGGACAGGGGGAACTCTAAGTGGCTACACCTTC
TRBJ2-3 | TRBV9 | NA | TRBD2 | CASSVESGRAGTDTQYF | TGTGCCAGCAGCGTAGAAAGCGGGAGGGCTGGGACAGATACGCAGTATTTT
TRBJ2-1 | TRBV5-1 | NA | NA | CASSLAGAEQFF | TGCGCCAGCAGCTTGGCAGGAGCTGAGCAGTTCTTC
TRBJ2-7 | TRBV5-1 | few | NA | CASSYTGLSYEQYF | TGCGCCAGCAGCTATACGGGGTTATCCTACGAGCAGTACTTC
TRBJ2-3 | TRBV18 | few | NA | CASSPQGKRTDTQYF | TGTGCCAGCTCACCCCAGGGCAAACGCACAGATACGCAGTATTTT
TRBJ1-5 | TRBV18 | NA | NA | CASSPRADSNQPQHF | TGTGCCAGCTCACCACGTGCAGATAGCAATCAGCCCCAGCATTTT
TRBJ1-2 | TRBV9 | NA | NA | CASSSRAYGYTF | TGTGCCAGCAGCTCCCGTGCCTATGGCTACACCTTC
TRBJ2-1 | TRBV5-1 | once | NA | CASSPGTYNEQFF | TGCGCCAGCAGCCCGGGGACCTACAATGAGCAGTTCTTC
TRBJ2-3 | TRBV27 | NA | TRBD2 | CASNPGTSGRPSTDTQYF | TGTGCCAGCAACCCTGGGACTAGCGGGAGGCCGAGCACAGATACGCAGTATTTT
TRBJ2-5 | TRBV7-6 | NA | NA | CASSLGWQGRETQYF | TGTGCCAGCAGCTTAGGGTGGCAGGGGAGAGAGACCCAGTACTTC
TRBJ2-1 | TRBV27 | NA | TRBD1 | CASSFLYRDRSFHEQFF | TGTGCCAGCAGTTTTCTTTATCGGGACAGGTCTTTCCATGAGCAGTTCTTC
TRBJ2-3 | TRBV5-1 | NA | NA | CASSLERLALGDTQYF | TGCGCCAGCAGCTTGGAGCGGCTAGCTCTCGGAGATACGCAGTATTTT
TRBJ1-2 | TRBV14 | few | NA | CASSRDLQGLGYGYTF | TGTGCCAGCAGCCGAGACCTACAGGGATTGGGCTATGGCTACACCTTC
TRBJ2-5 | TRBV25-1 | NA | NA | CASSEYFGGETQYF | TGTGCCAGCAGTGAATATTTCGGGGGAGAGACCCAGTACTTC
TRBJ2-2 | TRBV11-2 | few | TRBD2 | CASSPSGGNTGELFF | TGTGCCAGCAGCCCTAGCGGGGGGAACACCGGGGAGCTGTTTTTT
TRBJ1-3 | TRBV5-1 | NA | NA | CASSLGISSGNTIYF | TGCGCCAGCAGCCTGGGCATTTCCTCTGGAAACACCATATATTTT
TRBJ1-1 | TRBV29-1 | NA | NA | CSVEGSAGGEVVAFF | TGCAGCGTTGAAGGGTCGGCCGGAGGGGAGGTTGTGGCTTTCTTT
TRBJ2-2 | TRBV7-3 | few | NA | CASSLIEGGELFF | TGTGCCAGCAGCTTGATCGAGGGCGGGGAGCTGTTTTTT
TRBJ2-6 | TRBV27 | few | NA | CASSLRRWAGANVLTF | TGTGCCAGCAGTTTAAGGAGGTGGGCTGGGGCCAACGTCCTGACTTTC
TRBJ2-7 | TRBV6-5 | NA | TRBD1 | CASSPSGTAYYEQYF | TGTGCCAGCAGTCCCTCCGGGACAGCCTACTACGAGCAGTACTTC
TRBJ1-2 | TRBV18 | NA | NA | CASSHDRDYGYTF | TGTGCCAGCTCGCACGACAGAGACTATGGCTACACCTTC
TRBJ2-4 | TRBV4-1 | NA | NA | CASQDYKNIQYF | TGCGCCAGTCAGGACTACAAAAACATTCAGTACTTC
TRBJ2-3 | TRBV7-2 | NA | TRBD2 | CASSLLAGVSTDTQYF | TGTGCCAGCAGCCTCCTGGCGGGGGTTAGCACAGATACGCAGTATTTT
TRBJ2-1 | TRBV10-1 | NA | NA | CASSGGPGAYNEQFF | TGCGCCAGCAGTGGGGGACCCGGCGCCTACAATGAGCAGTTCTTC
TRBJ2-7 | TRBV19 | NA | TRBD2 | CASSIASGSTYEQYF | TGTGCCAGTAGTATAGCTAGCGGAAGTACCTACGAGCAGTACTTC
TRBJ1-4 | TRBV9 | NA | TRBD1 | CASSQDRVGEKLFF | TGTGCCAGCAGCCAAGACAGGGTCGGTGAAAAACTGTTTTTT
TRBJ2-7 | TRBV7-3 | NA | TRBD1 | CASSWDRDGEQYF | TGTGCCAGCAGCTGGGACAGGGACGGCGAGCAGTACTTC
TRBJ1-4 | TRBV28 | NA | NA | CASILDNNRNEKLFF | TGTGCCAGCATACTGGACAACAACAGGAATGAAAAACTGTTTTTT
TRBJ2-3 | TRBV28 | NA | TRBD2 | CASSLAGLAEEDTQYF | TGTGCCAGCAGCCTAGCCGGACTAGCGGAGGAAGATACGCAGTATTTT
TRBJ1-3 | TRBV6-1 | NA | NA | CASTFSRESGNTIYF | TGTGCCAGCACCTTTTCCAGGGAATCTGGAAACACCATATATTTT
TRBJ2-7 | TRBV19 | NA | NA | CASSITGRGHYEQYF | TGTGCCAGTAGTATAACGGGGCGGGGGCACTACGAGCAGTACTTC
TRBJ2-3 | TRBV18 | NA | TRBD2 | CASSPKFSGGYTDTQYF | TGTGCCAGCTCACCGAAGTTTAGCGGGGGTTACACAGATACGCAGTATTTT
TRBJ2-1 | TRBV5-1 | NA | NA | CASSLEGHPGDEQFF | TGCGCCAGCAGCTTGGAGGGACACCCTGGCGATGAGCAGTTCTTC
TRBJ1-5 | TRBV6-1 | NA | NA | CASSELRGPGQPQHF | TGTGCCAGCAGTGAACTGCGGGGCCCCGGTCAGCCCCAGCATTTT
TRBJ2-5 | TRBV18 | NA | NA | CASSPQETQYF | TGTGCCAGCTCACCTCAAGAGACCCAGTACTTC
TRBJ2-7 | TRBV9 | NA | TRBD2 | CASSVSGRLAEQYF | TGTGCCAGCAGCGTGAGCGGGAGGCTCGCCGAGCAGTACTTC
TRBJ2-7 | TRBV6-1 | NA | NA | CASRGHRAASYEQYF | TGTGCCAGCAGGGGTCACAGGGCAGCCTCCTACGAGCAGTACTTC
TRBJ1-5 | TRBV19 | NA | NA | CASSSRHQDGIAQPQHF | TGTGCCAGTAGTTCCCGACACCAGGATGGGATCGCTCAGCCCCAGCATTTT